The clone carrying this T cell receptor (beta chain) was seen many times. The antigen remains undetermined. TCRdb passed the reads through MiXCR, listing each CDR3 protein once. The sample lists more than 350,000 distinct CDR3 sequences; under 40% were seen once. J gave up 2 bases and V 5 bases, and 4 bases lay outside the gene matches. Germline assignment: CDR1 MNHNS and CDR2 SASEGT. The CDR3 has 15 amino acids. The data were obtained in a study of T cell repertoires in cytomegalovirus infection. Study as a whole: Carrying CMV and the relevant HLA type showed in public TCR beta signatures. Overall study results and limits: The ex vivo response showed dominance by HLA-C-restricted CMV-specific TCR beta clonotypes.

The sample comprised PBMCs. The chain uses TRBV6-1 and TRBJ2-5; 11 nucleotides align to TRBD2. The sequence was obtained from a human donor in good health (CMV status not recorded). Some clones in this sample may be carry-over from other donors' samples. The CDR3: CASSPTSGAQETQYF. CDR3 nucleotide sequence: TGTGCCAGCAGTCCGACTAGCGGGGCTCAAGAGACCCAGTACTTC.